This T cell receptor beta chain originates from a study of cytomegalovirus exposure and HLA in healthy donors. With respect to this clone: As yet, its antigen is unknown.

The CDR3 consists of 16 residues. Trimming removed 1 base from V and 10 bases from J, with 21 bases in between. Germline loops: CDR1 MGHRA, CDR2 YSYEKL. PCR used 60 Vbeta primers and 13 Jbeta primers. Here immunoSEQ multiplex PCR was the method, and the copy in TCRdb shows in-frame clones only, minus some. The table has 150,000 or so clones, 84% seen once. Overall study results and limits: Later analysis placed DRB1 highest and HLA-C lowest in TCR association rates, which differed by HLA locus. TCR beta V- and J-gene trimming was later associated with a missense DCLRE1C variant.

This receptor was obtained from a boy aged 2 to 10 in good health and CMV-seronegative. The sample consisted of PBMCs. The J gene is TRBJ2-3, the V gene TRBV4-1; weak D call: TRBD2 (5 bases). CDR3: CASSQVGNPGVFAQYF. DNA of the CDR3: TGCGCCAGCAGCCAAGTCGGGAATCCTGGGGTATTTGCGCAGTATTTT.